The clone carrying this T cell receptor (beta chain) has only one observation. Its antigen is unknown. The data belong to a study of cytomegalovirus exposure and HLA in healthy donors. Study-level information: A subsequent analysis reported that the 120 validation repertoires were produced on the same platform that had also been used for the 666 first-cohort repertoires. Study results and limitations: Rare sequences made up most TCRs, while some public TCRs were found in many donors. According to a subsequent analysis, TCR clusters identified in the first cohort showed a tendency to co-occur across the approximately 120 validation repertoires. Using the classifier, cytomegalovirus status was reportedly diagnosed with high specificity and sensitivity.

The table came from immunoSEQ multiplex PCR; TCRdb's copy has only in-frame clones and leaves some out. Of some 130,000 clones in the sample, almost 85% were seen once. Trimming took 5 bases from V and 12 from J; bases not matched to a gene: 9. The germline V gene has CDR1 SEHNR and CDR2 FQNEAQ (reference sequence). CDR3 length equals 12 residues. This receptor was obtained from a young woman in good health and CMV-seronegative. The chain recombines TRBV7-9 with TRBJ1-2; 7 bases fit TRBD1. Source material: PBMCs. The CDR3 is CASSTRQGGDTF. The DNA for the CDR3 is TGTGCCAGCAGCACAAGACAGGGAGGCGACACCTTC.